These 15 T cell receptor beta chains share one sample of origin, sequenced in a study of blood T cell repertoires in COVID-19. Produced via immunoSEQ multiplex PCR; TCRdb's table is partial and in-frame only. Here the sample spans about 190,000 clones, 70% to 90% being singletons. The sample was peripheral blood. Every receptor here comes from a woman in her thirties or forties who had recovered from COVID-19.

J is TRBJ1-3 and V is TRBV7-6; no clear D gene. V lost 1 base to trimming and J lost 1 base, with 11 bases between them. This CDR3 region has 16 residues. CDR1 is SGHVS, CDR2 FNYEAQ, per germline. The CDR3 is CASSLENSDSGNTIYF. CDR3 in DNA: TGTGCCAGCAGCTTAGAAAACAGTGATTCTGGAAACACCATATATTTT. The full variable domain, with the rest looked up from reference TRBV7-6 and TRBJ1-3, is GAGVSQSPRYKVTKRGQDVALRCDPISGHVSLYWYRQALGQGPEFLTYFNYEAQQDKSGLPNDRFSAERPEGSISTLTIQRTEQRDSAMYRCASSLENSDSGNTIYFGEGSWLTVV.

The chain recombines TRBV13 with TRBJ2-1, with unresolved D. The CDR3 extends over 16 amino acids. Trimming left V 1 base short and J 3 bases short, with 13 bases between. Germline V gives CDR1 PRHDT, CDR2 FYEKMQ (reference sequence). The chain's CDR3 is CASSLEFTSVYNEQFF. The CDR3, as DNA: TGTGCCAGCAGCTTAGAGTTCACTTCCGTCTACAATGAGCAGTTCTTC.

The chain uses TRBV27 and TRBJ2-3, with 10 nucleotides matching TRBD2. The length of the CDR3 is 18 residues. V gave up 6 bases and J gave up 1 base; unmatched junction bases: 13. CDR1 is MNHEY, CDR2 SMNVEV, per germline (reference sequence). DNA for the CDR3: TGTGCCAGCAGGCTAGCGGGAGTGGGTGCACATGGCACAGATACGCAGTATTTT. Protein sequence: CASRLAGVGAHGTDTQYF.

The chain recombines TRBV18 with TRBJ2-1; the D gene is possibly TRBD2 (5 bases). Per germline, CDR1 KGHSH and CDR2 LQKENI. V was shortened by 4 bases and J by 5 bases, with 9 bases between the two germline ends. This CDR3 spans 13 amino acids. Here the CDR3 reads CASSLLEDNEQFF. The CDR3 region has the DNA TGTGCCAGCTCACTTCTGGAGGACAATGAGCAGTTCTTC.

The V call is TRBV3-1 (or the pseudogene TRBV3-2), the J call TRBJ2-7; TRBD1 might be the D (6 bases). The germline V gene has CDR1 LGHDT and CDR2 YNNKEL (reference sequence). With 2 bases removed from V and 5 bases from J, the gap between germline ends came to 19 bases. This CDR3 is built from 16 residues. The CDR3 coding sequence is TGTGCCAGCAGCCAACAGGGGATCTACCTTAATAACGAGCAGTACTTC. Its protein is CASSQQGIYLNNEQYF.

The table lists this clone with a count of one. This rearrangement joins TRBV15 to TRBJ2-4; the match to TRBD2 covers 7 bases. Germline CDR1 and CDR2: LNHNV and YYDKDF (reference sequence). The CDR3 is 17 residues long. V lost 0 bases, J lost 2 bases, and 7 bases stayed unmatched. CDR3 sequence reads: CATSRDRGTITKNIQYF. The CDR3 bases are TGTGCCACCAGCAGAGATCGTGGGACTATCACCAAAAACATTCAGTACTTC.

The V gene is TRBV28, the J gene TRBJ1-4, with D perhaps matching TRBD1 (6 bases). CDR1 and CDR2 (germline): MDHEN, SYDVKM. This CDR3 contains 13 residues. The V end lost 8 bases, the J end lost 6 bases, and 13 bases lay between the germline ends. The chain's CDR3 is CASHQGIHEKLFF. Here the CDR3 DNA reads TGTGCCAGCCACCAGGGGATCCATGAAAAACTGTTTTTT.

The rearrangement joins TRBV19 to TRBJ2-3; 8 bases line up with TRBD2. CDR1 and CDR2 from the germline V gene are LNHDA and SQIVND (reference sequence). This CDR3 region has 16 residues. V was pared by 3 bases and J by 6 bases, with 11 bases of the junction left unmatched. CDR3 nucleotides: TGTGCCAGTAGTATTCTAGCGGGTGCCATGGTCGATACGCAGTATTTT. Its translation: CASSILAGAMVDTQYF.

The CDR3 is CASSQEIRLADEQYF. CDR3 nucleotide sequence: TGTGCCAGCAGCCAAGAGATTCGGCTAGCGGACGAGCAGTACTTC. This rearrangement joins TRBV4-2 to TRBJ2-7; 7 nucleotides align to TRBD2. Germline assignment: CDR1 LGHNA and CDR2 YNFKEQ. V shed 0 bases, J shed 5 bases, and the junction held 7 bases outside the gene matches. The CDR3 has 15 amino acids.

The CDR3 sequence is CASSLAPAGEKLFF. The CDR3 nucleotides are TGTGCCAGCAGCTTAGCCCCCGCGGGTGAAAAACTGTTTTTT. This chain links TRBV7-2 with TRBJ1-4; D is undetermined. The CDR3 is made up of 14 amino acids. V lost 0 bases and J lost 7, with 9 bases in between. Germline V gene sequence: CDR1 SGHTA, CDR2 FQGNSA. Variable domain in full (rest from reference TRBV7-2 and TRBJ1-4): GAGVSQSPSNKVTEKGKDVELRCDPISGHTALYWYRQSLGQGLEFLIYFQGNSAPDKSGLPSDRFSAERTGGSVSTLTIQRTQQEDSAVYLCASSLAPAGEKLFFGSGTQLSVL.

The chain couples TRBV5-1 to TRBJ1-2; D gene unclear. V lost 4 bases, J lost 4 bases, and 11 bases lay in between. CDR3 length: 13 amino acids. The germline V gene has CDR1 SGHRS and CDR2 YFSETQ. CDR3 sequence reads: CASSRTATYGYTF. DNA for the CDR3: TGCGCCAGCAGCCGCACAGCTACCTATGGCTACACCTTC.

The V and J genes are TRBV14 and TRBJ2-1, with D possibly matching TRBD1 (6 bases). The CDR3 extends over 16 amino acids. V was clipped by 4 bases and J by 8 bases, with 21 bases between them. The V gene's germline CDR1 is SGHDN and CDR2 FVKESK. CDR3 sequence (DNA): TGTGCCAGCAGCCCCACCCCACAGGGCCCCTCCGATGAGCAGTTCTTC. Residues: CASSPTPQGPSDEQFF.

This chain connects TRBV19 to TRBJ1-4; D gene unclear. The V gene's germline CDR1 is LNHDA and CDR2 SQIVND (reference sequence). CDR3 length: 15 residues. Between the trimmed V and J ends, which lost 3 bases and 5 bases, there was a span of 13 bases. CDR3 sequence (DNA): TGTGCCAGTAGTATTATTTCAGATATGAATGAAAAACTGTTTTTT. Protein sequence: CASSIISDMNEKLFF.

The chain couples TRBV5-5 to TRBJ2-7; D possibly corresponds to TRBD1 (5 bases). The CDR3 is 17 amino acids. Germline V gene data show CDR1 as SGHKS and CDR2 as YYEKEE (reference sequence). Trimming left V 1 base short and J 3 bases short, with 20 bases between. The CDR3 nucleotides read TGTGCCAGCAGCTTGAAACAGGCCGTCCAAGGTCACTACGAGCAGTACTTC. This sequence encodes CASSLKQAVQGHYEQYF. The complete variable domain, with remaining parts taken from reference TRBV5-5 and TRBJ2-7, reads DAGVTQSPTHLIKTRGQQVTLRCSPISGHKSVSWYQQVLGQGPQFIFQYYEKEERGRGNFPDRFSARQFPNYSSELNVNALLLGDSALYLCASSLKQAVQGHYEQYFGPGTRLTVT.

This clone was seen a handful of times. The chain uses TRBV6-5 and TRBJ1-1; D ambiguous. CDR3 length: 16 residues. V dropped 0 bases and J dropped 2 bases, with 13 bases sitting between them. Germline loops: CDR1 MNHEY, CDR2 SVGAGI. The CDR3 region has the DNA TGTGCCAGCAGTTACTCGCGGGCGGCAGCTAACACTGAAGCTTTCTTT. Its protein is CASSYSRAAANTEAFF.